Detailed here is one T cell receptor (beta chain). Its antigen is as yet unknown. Treg sorting used a CD4+CD25+CD127-/low gate. Semi-nested PCR with Nested Universal Primer A followed constant-region reverse priming of full-length variable regions. TCRdb called the 5' RACE reads again in MiXCR, with one record for every CDR3 protein. The sample includes approximately 9,000 distinct CDR3 sequences, roughly 34% seen only once; the top ten take about 5.8%. Study-wide findings and caveats: Whole repertoires were not studied in the larger cohort, only one V-J beta rearrangement. Greatest tumor Treg TCR overlap was with tumor naive CD4+ cells. In terms of TCR gene usage, tumor memory CD4+ T cells clustered together with blood and lymph node memory CD4+ cells, as well as with lymph node naive CD4+ cells.

The sequence was collected from a female donor with breast cancer. The sequenced sample consisted of Tregs sorted from blood.

CDR3 protein: CSARSDISAFF. DNA for the CDR3: TGCAGTGCTAGATCGGACATTTCGGCTTTCTTT. The rearrangement links TRBV20-1 to TRBJ1-1, with D possibly matching TRBD1 (5 bases). Germline V gene sequence: CDR1 DFQATT, CDR2 SNEGSKA (reference sequence). CDR3 length: 11 amino acids. Deletions cut 2 bases from V and 11 bases from J, with 12 bases between.